This T cell receptor (beta chain) came from a study of sequential checkpoint blockade in melanoma. Overall study: First-line arms were nivolumab then ipilimumab, or the reverse, randomized 1:1. TCRβ was sequenced from DNA of 90 to 95 pretreatment tumors.

This CDR3 is built from 12 residues. The V end lost 9 bases, the J end lost 6 bases, and 14 bases lay between the germline ends. The germline V gene encodes CDR1 WSHSY and CDR2 SAAADI. As to this clone: Its cognate antigen is unknown.

The treatment was: randomized to nivolumab then ipilimumab (arm A) or the reverse (arm B). The study, taken as a whole, reports: Response in arm A was associated with pretreatment TIL clonality. Rising tumor T-cell fraction and clonality meant about 30 times likelier benefit.

TCRdb's table, derived via immunoSEQ multiplex PCR, lists solely in-frame clones and lacks some. The repertoire consists of 4,500 to 5,500 clones, with more than 30% occurring once and the leading ten covering approximately 10%. The chain employs TRBV10-2 and TRBJ1-2; D call uncertain. The TCR comes from a human donor with melanoma. Material: tumor tissue (inferred from file names), obtained from a patient given nivolumab and ipilimumab in sequence. The CDR3 DNA follows: TGCGCCAGTTCCGAATCTGGGAATGGCTACACCTTC. Translating it yields CASSESGNGYTF.